The table lists the clone carrying this TCR beta chain with a count of one. Profiled with immunoSEQ multiplex PCR; TCRdb holds only in-frame clones, not every one. Found here are 90,000 to 140,000 clones, roughly 80% of them singletons; the top ten hold 15% to 17%. This record comes from a study of blood T cell repertoires in COVID-19. What was sequenced was peripheral blood. The clonotype originates from an elderly woman with acute or convalescent COVID-19.

The CDR3 region is CASSQGGGEGRKLFF. For the CDR3, the DNA is TGCGCCAGCAGCCAAGGGGGCGGGGAGGGTCGAAAACTGTTTTTT. The chain is built from TRBV4-1 and TRBJ1-4; perhaps TRBD1 as D (5 bases). V lost 1 base and J lost 10, with 16 bases in between. CDR1 and CDR2 from the germline V gene are MGHRA and YSYEKL. The CDR3 contains 15 residues.